This entry concerns a single TCR beta chain. TCR beta cDNA was reverse-transcribed from 500 to 550 ng of total RNA. The reaction used a constant-region primer and ProtoScript II reverse transcriptase. ARM-PCR was slightly modified, and three nested multiplex PCR rounds with it gave rise to the TCR beta libraries. Investigators reported that the first two PCR rounds, at 10 to 11 cycles each, used TRBV1-TRBV30 forward primers with a C-beta reverse primer. MiXCR was run by TCRdb on the multiplex PCR reads, yielding one entry per CDR3 protein. The sample records 65,000 to 80,000 distinct CDR3 sequences, nearly 70% being singletons. The CDR3 length is 15 residues. The germline V gene has CDR1 MDHEN and CDR2 SYDVKM. With 7 bases removed from V and 13 bases from J, the gap between germline ends came to 28 bases. The record originates from a study of tumor-infiltrating lymphocytes in primary liver carcinoma.

Unsorted bulk tissue (about 19-33 mg) underwent RNA and DNA co-extraction. This sequence joins TRBV28 and TRBJ1-1, with TRBD1 as a possible D gene (5 bases). The sample was liver tumor tissue from sampling region 4. Subset reported: tumor region T4, right-lateral pole. The receptor was isolated from a man between 40 and 49 years old with primary liver carcinoma and hepatitis B virus infection. The CDR3 region is CASIPATGGNTERFF. The DNA of the CDR3 is TGTGCCAGCATTCCCGCGACGGGGGGGAACACTGAACGTTTCTTT. Full variable domain (rest looked up from reference TRBV28 and TRBJ1-1): DVKVTQSSRYLVKRTGEKVFLECVQDMDHENMFWYRQDPGLGLRLIYFSYDVKMKEKGDIPEGYSVSREKKERFSLILESASTNQTSMYLCASIPATGGNTERFFGQGTRLTVV.